The 23 T cell receptor beta chains below all came from one sample that was sequenced in a study of blood T cell dynamics during melanoma immunotherapy. Libraries were prepared by immunoSEQ multiplex PCR; TCRdb keeps only in-frame clonotypes and omits some of them. The sample has under 3,000 clones; roughly 85% are singletons. The time point: week 3, after first cycle of checkpoint inhibitor. The material sequenced was blood, taken from a patient treated with checkpoint blockade. These receptors all stem from a human donor with melanoma.

The gene calls are TRBV30 and TRBJ1-2, with 10 bases aligning to TRBD1. CDR1 is GTSNPN and CDR2 is SVGIG in the germline V gene (reference sequence). The CDR3 consists of 17 residues. Trimming at V came to 0 bases and at J to 2 bases, leaving 9 bases not matched to a gene. The CDR3 protein is CAWSVRGTGARNYGYTF. DNA of the CDR3: TGTGCCTGGAGTGTCCGCGGGACAGGGGCCAGGAACTATGGCTACACCTTC.

V and J are TRBV11-2 and TRBJ1-5; 7 positions agree with TRBD1. The CDR3 has 14 amino acids. The junction had 7 bases not matched to a gene; V was cut back by 4 bases and J by 7 bases. Germline CDR1 and CDR2: SGHAT and FQNNGV. CDR3: CASSSTGLTQPQHF. The CDR3 DNA is TGTGCCAGCAGCTCGACAGGGTTGACCCAGCCCCAGCATTTT.

The chain recombines TRBV18 with TRBJ2-3, with unresolved D. The CDR3 consists of 13 residues. Germline V gene sequence: CDR1 KGHSH, CDR2 LQKENI. V dropped 3 bases and J dropped 6 bases, with 10 bases sitting between them. CDR3 residues: CASSPQLGDTQYF. The CDR3 bases are TGTGCCAGCTCACCGCAGTTAGGGGATACGCAGTATTTT. The entire variable domain, with the rest obtained from reference TRBV18 and TRBJ2-3, is as follows: NAGVMQNPRHLVRRRGQEARLRCSPMKGHSHVYWYRQLPEEGLKFMVYLQKENIIDESGMPKERFSAEFPKEGPSILRIQQVVRGDSAAYFCASSPQLGDTQYFGPGTRLTVL.

This rearrangement joins TRBV5-1 to TRBJ1-1; D is undetermined. Germline V gene data show CDR1 as SGHRS and CDR2 as YFSETQ. Trimming removed 4 bases at V and 0 bases at J, with 4 bases between. This CDR3 is built from 12 residues. The CDR3, as DNA: TGCGCCAGCAGCGAATTGAACACTGAAGCTTTCTTT. Protein sequence: CASSELNTEAFF. The full variable domain, rest sourced from reference TRBV5-1 and TRBJ1-1, is KAGVTQTPRYLIKTRGQQVTLSCSPISGHRSVSWYQQTPGQGLQFLFEYFSETQRNKGNFPGRFSGRQFSNSRSEMNVSTLELGDSALYLCASSELNTEAFFGQGTRLTVV.

This chain uses TRBV6-6 with TRBJ1-2; 8 nucleotides align to TRBD1. The ends lost 6 bases at V and 1 base at J; junction bases unmatched: 4. Germline CDR1 is MNHNY and CDR2 is SVGAGI (reference sequence). CDR3 length: 14 amino acids. The CDR3 reads CASSRGHGNYGYTF. The CDR3, as DNA: TGTGCCAGCAGCAGGGGGCACGGTAACTATGGCTACACCTTC.

The genes are TRBV14 and TRBJ2-1, with 9 bases fitting TRBD2. CDR1 is SGHDN, CDR2 FVKESK, per germline. With V trimmed by 1 base and J by 2 bases, 6 bases remained unmatched. The CDR3 extends over 17 amino acids. CDR3 sequence (DNA): TGTGCCAGCAGCCAAGTGGTGGGACTAGCCCCCTACAATGAGCAGTTCTTC. Its translation: CASSQVVGLAPYNEQFF.

V gene TRBV28 combines with J gene TRBJ2-2, with 9 bases fitting TRBD1. Germline values: CDR1 MDHEN, CDR2 SYDVKM. CDR3 size: 17 residues. Trimming removed 6 bases from V and 4 bases from J; junction bases left unmatched: 12. The CDR3 is CASRPKQGASTTGELFF. CDR3 nucleotides: TGTGCCAGCAGACCCAAACAGGGGGCTTCTACCACCGGGGAGCTGTTTTTT.

This clone was picked up one time. The J gene is TRBJ2-7, the V gene TRBV27, with 8 bases that match TRBD1. Germline CDR1 and CDR2: MNHEY and SMNVEV (reference sequence). This CDR3 region has 15 residues. Unmatched junction bases numbered 12, after V lost 5 bases and J lost 6 bases. The CDR3 region is CASSAHRGNQVEQYF. In nucleotides, the CDR3 is TGTGCCAGCAGTGCCCACAGGGGGAACCAAGTCGAGCAGTACTTC.

This clone was seen just once. The chain recombines TRBV27 with TRBJ2-4, with D unclear. Trimming took 3 bases from V and 0 from J, leaving 12 bases between them. The germline gives CDR1 MNHEY, CDR2 SMNVEV (reference sequence). CDR3 length: 16 residues. The CDR3 DNA reads TGTGCCAGCAGTTTTCCCCCCGGAATAGCCAAAAACATTCAGTACTTC. Amino acid sequence: CASSFPPGIAKNIQYF.

J is TRBJ2-7 and V is TRBV6-5; the D is unclear. Germline-derived CDR1 and CDR2 are MNHEY and SVGAGI. The ends were cut back, 3 bases at V and 2 bases at J, with 8 bases in the middle. This CDR3 has 13 residues. The CDR3 nucleotides read TGTGCCAGCAGTTATGGGCTAGCCTACGAGCAGTACTTC. It yields the protein CASSYGLAYEQYF.

This rearrangement joins TRBV7-8 to TRBJ1-1, with 9 nucleotides matching TRBD1. Trimming removed 1 base from V and 4 bases from J; junction bases left unmatched: 7. CDR3 length equals 16 residues. Per germline, CDR1 SGHVS and CDR2 FQNEAQ. The DNA for the CDR3 is TGTGCCAGCAGCTTAGAGAGGACAGGGGTGAGCACTGAAGCTTTCTTT. This gives the protein CASSLERTGVSTEAFF.

V usage is TRBV7-3 and J usage is TRBJ2-2; a possible D gene is TRBD2 (5 bases). CDR3 length: 15 residues. Germline CDR1 is SGHTA and CDR2 is FQGTGA. V lost 4 bases, J lost 3 bases, and 12 bases lay in between. CDR3 nucleotides: TGTGCCAGCAGCTCCTCGGGATCCCACACCGGGGAGCTGTTTTTT. Amino acids: CASSSSGSHTGELFF.

The chain is built from TRBV6-4 and TRBJ1-6; tentative D call: TRBD1 (5 bases). CDR3 length: 16 residues. Germline V lookup: CDR1 MRHNA, CDR2 SNTAGT. V was shortened by 6 bases and J by 0 bases, with 12 bases between the two germline ends. CDR3 protein: CASSRRQSSYNSPLHF. DNA of the CDR3: TGTGCCAGCAGCCGTAGACAGAGCTCCTATAATTCACCCCTCCACTTT.

The chain employs TRBV11-2 and TRBJ2-1; D is unresolved. Germline-derived CDR1 and CDR2 are SGHAT and FQNNGV. This CDR3 has 15 residues. The V and J ends lost 5 bases and 0 bases respectively, with 11 bases between them. The CDR3 is CASSLFRSSYNEQFF. DNA for the CDR3: TGTGCCAGCAGCCTCTTTCGTAGCTCCTACAATGAGCAGTTCTTC.

V gene TRBV5-1 combines with J gene TRBJ2-1; 10 nucleotides match TRBD2. The CDR3 has 15 amino acids. The junction had 4 bases not matched to a gene; V was cut back by 2 bases and J by 5 bases. CDR1 is SGHRS and CDR2 is YFSETQ in the germline V gene. CDR3 in amino acids: CASSLLAGQNNEQFF. The CDR3 region has the DNA TGCGCCAGCAGCTTACTAGCGGGGCAAAACAATGAGCAGTTCTTC.

This clone appeared once. CDR3 bases: TGTGCCAGCAGCCCCTCCAACTACGAGCAGTACTTC. This sequence encodes CASSPSNYEQYF. The chain combines TRBV7-9 with TRBJ2-7, with unresolved D. Germline V lookup: CDR1 SEHNR, CDR2 FQNEAQ (reference sequence). This CDR3 has 12 amino acids. Trimming left V 5 bases short and J 3 bases short, with 8 bases between. Using reference TRBV7-9 and TRBJ2-7 for the parts outside the CDR3, the full variable domain is DTGVSQNPRHKITKRGQNVTFRCDPISEHNRLYWYRQTLGQGPEFLTYFQNEAQLEKSRLLSDRFSAERPKGSFSTLEIQRTEQGDSAMYLCASSPSNYEQYFGPGTRLTVT.

The gene calls are TRBV1 and TRBJ2-1; TRBD2 is taken as the D call from the table, unchecked against the DNA. TRBV1 is a pseudogene. This CDR3 is built from 16 residues. The CDR3 DNA reads as TGCACCAGCAGCCAAGATATTCTAGCGGGAGAGAATGAGCAGTTCTTC. It yields the protein CTSSQDILAGENEQFF.

The gene calls are TRBV29-1 and TRBJ2-5; TRBD1 matches at 12 bases. CDR1 and CDR2 from the germline V gene are SQVTM and ANQGSEA. The CDR3 runs to 14 residues. V was pared by 4 bases and J by 5 bases, with 5 bases of the junction left unmatched. CDR3 in DNA: TGCAGCGTTGCCGGGACAGGGGGCGGGGAGACCCAGTACTTC. Encoded protein: CSVAGTGGGETQYF.

The chain uses TRBV7-2 and TRBJ2-7, with 7 bases identical to TRBD2. With V trimmed by 5 bases and J by 9 bases, 10 bases remained unmatched. Germline V gives CDR1 SGHTA, CDR2 FQGNSA. The CDR3 covers 13 residues. The CDR3 region is CASSTGLERVQYF. CDR3 sequence (DNA): TGTGCCAGCAGCACCGGACTAGAACGGGTGCAGTACTTC.

The chain carries TRBV5-5 and TRBJ1-6; D is unclear. V lost 2 bases to trimming and J lost 10 bases, with 16 bases between them. Germline loops: CDR1 SGHKS, CDR2 YYEKEE (reference sequence). The CDR3 has 15 amino acids. The CDR3 DNA reads as TGTGCCAGCAGCTTCTCCATTGCCGCCGGATCACCCCTCCACTTT. Its protein is CASSFSIAAGSPLHF.

This sequence joins TRBV6-5 and TRBJ2-1; D remains unclear. The V end lost 6 bases, the J end lost 5 bases, and 20 bases lay between the germline ends. CDR1 and CDR2 from the germline V gene are MNHEY and SVGAGI. This CDR3 is 16 amino acids long. CDR3 loop: CASSYQVWAPNNEQFF. The CDR3 DNA reads as TGTGCCAGCAGCTACCAAGTGTGGGCTCCGAACAATGAGCAGTTCTTC.

The chain couples TRBV28 to TRBJ1-6; maybe TRBD1 (5 bases). The V gene lost 6 bases and the J gene lost 16 bases, with 19 bases spanning the gap. Germline CDR1 reads MDHEN; CDR2 reads SYDVKM. The CDR3 length is 13 residues. CDR3: CASSESLGGWLHF. The CDR3 DNA sequence: TGTGCCAGCAGCGAGTCCCTGGGGGGTTGGCTCCACTTT.

This clone was seen a few times. The rearrangement joins TRBV6-6 to TRBJ2-1; possibly TRBD1 for D (6 bases). The CDR3 spans 15 residues. Trimming removed 6 bases at V and 1 base at J, with 13 bases between. From germline, CDR1 is MNHNY and CDR2 SVGAGI (reference sequence). The CDR3 sequence is CASRKEQGSYNEQFF. The CDR3 nucleotides read TGTGCCAGCAGAAAGGAACAGGGTTCCTACAATGAGCAGTTCTTC.